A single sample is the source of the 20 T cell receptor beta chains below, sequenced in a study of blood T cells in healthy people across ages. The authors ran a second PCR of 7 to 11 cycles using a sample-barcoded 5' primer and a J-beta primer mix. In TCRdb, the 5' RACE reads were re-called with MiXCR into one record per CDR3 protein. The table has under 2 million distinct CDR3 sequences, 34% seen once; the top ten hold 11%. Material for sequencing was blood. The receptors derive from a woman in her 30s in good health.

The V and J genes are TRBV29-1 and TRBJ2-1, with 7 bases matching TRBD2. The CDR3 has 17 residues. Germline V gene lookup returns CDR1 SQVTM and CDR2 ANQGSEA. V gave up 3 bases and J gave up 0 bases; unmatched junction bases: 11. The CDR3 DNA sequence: TGCAGCGTTGAGGGGTATCTAGCGGAGTCCTCCTACAATGAGCAGTTCTTC. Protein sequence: CSVEGYLAESSYNEQFF.

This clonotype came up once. As DNA, the CDR3 is TGTGCCAGCAGTCCAAGTGGGAGGGGTAATGAAAAACTGTTTTTT. It encodes CASSPSGRGNEKLFF. The chain combines TRBV28 with TRBJ1-4, with TRBD1 as a possible D gene (5 bases). In germline, CDR1 is MDHEN, CDR2 SYDVKM. Between the trimmed V and J ends, which lost 5 bases and 4 bases, there was a span of 14 bases. The CDR3 spans 15 residues.

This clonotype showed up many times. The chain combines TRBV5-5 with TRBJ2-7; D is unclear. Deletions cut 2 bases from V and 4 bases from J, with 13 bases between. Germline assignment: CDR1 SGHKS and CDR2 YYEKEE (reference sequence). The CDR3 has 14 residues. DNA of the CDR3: TGTGCCAGCAGCTTAGGACCTAAAGGTTACGAGCAGTACTTC. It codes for CASSLGPKGYEQYF. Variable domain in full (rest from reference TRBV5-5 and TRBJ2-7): DAGVTQSPTHLIKTRGQQVTLRCSPISGHKSVSWYQQVLGQGPQFIFQYYEKEERGRGNFPDRFSARQFPNYSSELNVNALLLGDSALYLCASSLGPKGYEQYFGPGTRLTVT.

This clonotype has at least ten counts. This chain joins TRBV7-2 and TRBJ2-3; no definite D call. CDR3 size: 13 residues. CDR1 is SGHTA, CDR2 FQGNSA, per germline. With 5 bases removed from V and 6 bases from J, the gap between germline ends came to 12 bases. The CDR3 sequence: CASSKIIGDTQYF. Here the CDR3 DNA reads TGTGCCAGCAGCAAAATTATAGGGGATACGCAGTATTTT.

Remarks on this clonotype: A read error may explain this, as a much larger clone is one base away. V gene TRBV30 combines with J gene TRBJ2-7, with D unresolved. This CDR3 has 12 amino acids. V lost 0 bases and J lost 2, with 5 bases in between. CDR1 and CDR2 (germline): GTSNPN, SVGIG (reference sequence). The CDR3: CAWSVLAYEQYF. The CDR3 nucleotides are TGTGCCTGGAGTGTACTTGCCTACGAGCAGTACTTC.

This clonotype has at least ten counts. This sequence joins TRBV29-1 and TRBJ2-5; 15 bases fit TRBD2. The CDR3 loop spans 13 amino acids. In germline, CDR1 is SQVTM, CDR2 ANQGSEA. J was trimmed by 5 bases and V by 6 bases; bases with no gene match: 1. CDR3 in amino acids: CSVGLAGGETQYF. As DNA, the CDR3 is TGCAGCGTCGGACTAGCGGGAGGGGAGACCCAGTACTTC.

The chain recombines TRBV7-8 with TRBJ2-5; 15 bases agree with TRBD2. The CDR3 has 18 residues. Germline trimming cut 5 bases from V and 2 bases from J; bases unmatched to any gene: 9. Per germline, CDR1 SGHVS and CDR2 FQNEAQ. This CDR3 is CASSPGLAGGTIQETQYF. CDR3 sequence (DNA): TGTGCCAGCAGCCCGGGACTAGCGGGGGGCACCATTCAAGAGACCCAGTACTTC.

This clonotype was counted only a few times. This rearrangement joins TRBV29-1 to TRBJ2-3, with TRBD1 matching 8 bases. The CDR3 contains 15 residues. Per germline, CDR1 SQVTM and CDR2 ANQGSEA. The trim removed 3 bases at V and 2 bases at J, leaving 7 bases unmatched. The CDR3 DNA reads TGCAGCGTTGATCGGCAGGGGGCTTTCACAGATACGCAGTATTTT. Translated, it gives CSVDRQGAFTDTQYF.

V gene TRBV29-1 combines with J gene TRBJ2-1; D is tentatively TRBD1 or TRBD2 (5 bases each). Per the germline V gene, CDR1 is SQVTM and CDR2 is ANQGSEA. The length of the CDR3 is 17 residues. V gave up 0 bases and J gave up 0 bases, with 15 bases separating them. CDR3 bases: TGCAGCGTTGAAGAATGGGGGAGTTCAAGCTCCTACAATGAGCAGTTCTTC. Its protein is CSVEEWGSSSSYNEQFF.

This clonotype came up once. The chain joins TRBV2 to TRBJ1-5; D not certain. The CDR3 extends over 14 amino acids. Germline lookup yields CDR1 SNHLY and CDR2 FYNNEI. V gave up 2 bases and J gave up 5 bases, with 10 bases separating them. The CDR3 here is CASSERGSDQPQHF. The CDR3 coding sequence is TGTGCCAGCAGTGAAAGAGGCAGCGATCAGCCCCAGCATTTT.

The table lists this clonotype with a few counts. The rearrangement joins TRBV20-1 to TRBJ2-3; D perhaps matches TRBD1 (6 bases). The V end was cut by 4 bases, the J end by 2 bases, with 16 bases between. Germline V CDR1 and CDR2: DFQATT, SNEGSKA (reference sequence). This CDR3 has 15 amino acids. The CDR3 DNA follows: TGCAGTGCTAACATGAGGACAGAGAACACAGATACGCAGTATTTT. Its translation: CSANMRTENTDTQYF.

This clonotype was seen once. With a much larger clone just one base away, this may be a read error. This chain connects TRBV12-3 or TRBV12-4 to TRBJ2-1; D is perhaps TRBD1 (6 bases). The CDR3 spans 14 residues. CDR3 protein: CASSLGGRDNGQFF. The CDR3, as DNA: TGTGCCAGCAGTTTAGGTGGCAGGGACAATGGGCAGTTCTTC.

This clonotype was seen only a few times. Here the CDR3 reads CTPYGTAAGSQADTQYF. The CDR3 DNA reads TGCACCCCCTACGGTACGGCCGCGGGATCTCAGGCAGATACGCAGTATTTT. The chain recombines TRBV20-1 with TRBJ2-3; D might be TRBD2 (6 bases). In germline, CDR1 is DFQATT, CDR2 SNEGSKA (reference sequence). CDR3 length: 17 residues.

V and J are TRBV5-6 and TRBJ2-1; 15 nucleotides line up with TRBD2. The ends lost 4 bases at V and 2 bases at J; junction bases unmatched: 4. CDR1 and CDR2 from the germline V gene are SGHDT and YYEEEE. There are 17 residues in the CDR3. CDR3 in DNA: TGTGCCAGCAGCGGGGGGACTAGCGGGGGGCCCTACAATGAGCAGTTCTTC. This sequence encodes CASSGGTSGGPYNEQFF.

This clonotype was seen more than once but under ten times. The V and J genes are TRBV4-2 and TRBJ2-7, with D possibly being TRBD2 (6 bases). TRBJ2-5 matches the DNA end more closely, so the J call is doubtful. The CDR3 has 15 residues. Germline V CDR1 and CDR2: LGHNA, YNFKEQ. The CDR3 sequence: CASSPEVTGGETQYF. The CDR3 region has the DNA TGTGCCAGCAGTCCCGAGGTAACAGGAGGGGAGACCCAGTACTTC.

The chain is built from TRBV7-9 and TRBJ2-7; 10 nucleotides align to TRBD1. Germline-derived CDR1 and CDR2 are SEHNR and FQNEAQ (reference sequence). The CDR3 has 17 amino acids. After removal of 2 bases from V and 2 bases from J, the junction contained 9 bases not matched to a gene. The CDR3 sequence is CASSLPRQGAITYEQYF. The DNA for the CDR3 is TGTGCCAGCAGCTTACCGCGACAGGGGGCTATAACCTACGAGCAGTACTTC.

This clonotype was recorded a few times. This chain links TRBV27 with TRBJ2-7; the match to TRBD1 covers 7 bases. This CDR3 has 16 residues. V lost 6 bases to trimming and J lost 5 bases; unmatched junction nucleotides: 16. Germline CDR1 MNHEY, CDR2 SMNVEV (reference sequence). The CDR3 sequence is CASSPHARQGSDEQYF. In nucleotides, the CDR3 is TGTGCCAGCAGCCCACACGCACGACAGGGCTCGGACGAGCAGTACTTC.

CDR3 in DNA: TGCAGCGTTGAGACAGGGGGCGCGAGCTATGGCTACACCTTC. This sequence encodes CSVETGGASYGYTF. The chain joins TRBV29-1 to TRBJ1-2; the match to TRBD1 covers 10 bases. Germline loops: CDR1 SQVTM, CDR2 ANQGSEA. V lost 3 bases to trimming and J lost 4 bases; unmatched junction nucleotides: 5. The CDR3 totals 14 residues.

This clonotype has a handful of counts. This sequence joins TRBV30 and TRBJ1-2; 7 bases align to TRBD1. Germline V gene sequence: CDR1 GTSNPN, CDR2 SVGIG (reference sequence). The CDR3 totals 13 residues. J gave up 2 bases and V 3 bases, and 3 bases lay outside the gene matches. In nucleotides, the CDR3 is TGTGCCTGGAGCCTGACAGGGAACTATGGCTACACCTTC. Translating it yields CAWSLTGNYGYTF.

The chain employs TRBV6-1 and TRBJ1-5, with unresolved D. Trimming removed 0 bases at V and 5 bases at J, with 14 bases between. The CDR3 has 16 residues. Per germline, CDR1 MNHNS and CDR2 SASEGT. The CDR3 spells CASSEALGEIHQPQHF. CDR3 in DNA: TGTGCCAGCAGTGAAGCGCTCGGGGAAATCCATCAGCCCCAGCATTTT.